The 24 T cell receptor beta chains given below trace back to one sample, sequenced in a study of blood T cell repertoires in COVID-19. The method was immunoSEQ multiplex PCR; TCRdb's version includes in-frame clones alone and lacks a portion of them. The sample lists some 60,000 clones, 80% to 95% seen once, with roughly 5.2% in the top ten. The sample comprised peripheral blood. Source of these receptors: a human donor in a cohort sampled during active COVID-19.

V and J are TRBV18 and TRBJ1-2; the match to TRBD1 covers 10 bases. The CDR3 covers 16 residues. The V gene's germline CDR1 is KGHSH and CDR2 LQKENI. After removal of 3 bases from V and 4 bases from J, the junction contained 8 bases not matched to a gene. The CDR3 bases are TGTGCCAGCTCACCCACGGGACAGGGGATATTCTATGGCTACACCTTC. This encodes CASSPTGQGIFYGYTF.

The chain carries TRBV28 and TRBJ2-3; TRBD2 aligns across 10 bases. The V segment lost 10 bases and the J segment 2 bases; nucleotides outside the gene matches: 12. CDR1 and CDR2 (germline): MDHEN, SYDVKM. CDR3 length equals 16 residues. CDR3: CATSQAGGPHTDTQYF. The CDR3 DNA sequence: TGTGCCACCTCCCAAGCGGGGGGGCCGCACACAGATACGCAGTATTTT. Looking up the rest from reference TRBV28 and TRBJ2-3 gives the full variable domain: DVKVTQSSRYLVKRTGEKVFLECVQDMDHENMFWYRQDPGLGLRLIYFSYDVKMKEKGDIPEGYSVSREKKERFSLILESASTNQTSMYLCATSQAGGPHTDTQYFGPGTRLTVL.

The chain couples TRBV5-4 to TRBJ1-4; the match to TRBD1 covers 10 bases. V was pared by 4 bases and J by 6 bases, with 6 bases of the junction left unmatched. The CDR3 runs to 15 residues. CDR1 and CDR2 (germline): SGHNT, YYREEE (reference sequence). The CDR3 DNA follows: TGTGCCAGCAGCAGGGGACAGGGGATGGATGAAAAACTGTTTTTT. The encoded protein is CASSRGQGMDEKLFF.

The CDR3, as DNA: TGTGCCATCAGTGAGGCAGACAGGGCCCTGGAGGGCTACACCTTC. This translates into CAISEADRALEGYTF. The rearrangement joins TRBV10-3 to TRBJ1-2; 7 nucleotides agree with TRBD1. The germline V gene encodes CDR1 ENHRY and CDR2 SYGVKD. Trimming took 2 bases from V and 8 from J; bases not matched to a gene: 11. This CDR3 spans 15 amino acids.

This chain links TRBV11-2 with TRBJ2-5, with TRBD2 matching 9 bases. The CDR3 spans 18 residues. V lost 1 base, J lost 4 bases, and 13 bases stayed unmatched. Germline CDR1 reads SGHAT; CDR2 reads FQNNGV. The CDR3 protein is CASSLATASGISRETQYF. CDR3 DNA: TGTGCCAGCAGCTTAGCAACGGCTAGCGGGATAAGTCGAGAGACCCAGTACTTC.

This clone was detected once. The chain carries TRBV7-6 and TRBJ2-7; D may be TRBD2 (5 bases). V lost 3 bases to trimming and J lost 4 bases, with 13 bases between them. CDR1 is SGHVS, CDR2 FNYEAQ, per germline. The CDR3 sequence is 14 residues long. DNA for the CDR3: TGTGCCAGCAGCTTTGAGGGCCCAGGTTACGAGCAGTACTTC. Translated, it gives CASSFEGPGYEQYF.

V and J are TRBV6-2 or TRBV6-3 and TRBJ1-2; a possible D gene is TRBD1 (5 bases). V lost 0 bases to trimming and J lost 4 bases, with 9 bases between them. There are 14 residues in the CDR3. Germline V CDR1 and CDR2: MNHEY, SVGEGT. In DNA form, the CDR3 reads TGTGCCAGCAGTTACTCAGCCAGGGTCTATGGCTACACCTTC. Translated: CASSYSARVYGYTF.

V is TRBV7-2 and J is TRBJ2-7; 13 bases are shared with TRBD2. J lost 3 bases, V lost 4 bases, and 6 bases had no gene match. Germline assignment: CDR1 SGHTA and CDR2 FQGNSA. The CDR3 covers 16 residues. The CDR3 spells CASSSGLAGAGYEQYF. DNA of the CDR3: TGTGCCAGCAGCTCCGGACTAGCGGGAGCGGGCTACGAGCAGTACTTC.

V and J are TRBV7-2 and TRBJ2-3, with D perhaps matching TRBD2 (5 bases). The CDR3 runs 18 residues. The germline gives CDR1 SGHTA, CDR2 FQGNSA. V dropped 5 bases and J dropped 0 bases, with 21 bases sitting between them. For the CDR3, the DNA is TGTGCCAGCAGCCCCAGCGGCTCGAGGTGGGCTAGCACAGATACGCAGTATTTT. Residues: CASSPSGSRWASTDTQYF.

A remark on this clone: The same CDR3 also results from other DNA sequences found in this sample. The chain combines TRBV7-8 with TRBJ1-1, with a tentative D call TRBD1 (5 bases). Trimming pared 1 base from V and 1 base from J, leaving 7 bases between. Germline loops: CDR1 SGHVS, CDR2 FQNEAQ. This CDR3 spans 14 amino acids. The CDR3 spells CASSLVGGNTEAFF. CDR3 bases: TGTGCCAGCAGCTTAGTGGGGGGGAACACTGAAGCTTTCTTT. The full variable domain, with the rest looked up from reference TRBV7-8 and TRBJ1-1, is GAGVSQSPRYKVAKRGQDVALRCDPISGHVSLFWYQQALGQGPEFLTYFQNEAQLDKSGLPSDRFFAERPEGSVSTLKIQRTQQEDSAVYLCASSLVGGNTEAFFGQGTRLTVV.

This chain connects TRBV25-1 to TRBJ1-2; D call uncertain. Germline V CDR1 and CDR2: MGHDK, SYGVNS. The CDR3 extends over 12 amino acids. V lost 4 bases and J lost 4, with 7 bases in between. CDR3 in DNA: TGTGCCAGCAGTGGGGCCCTCTATGGCTACACCTTC. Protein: CASSGALYGYTF.

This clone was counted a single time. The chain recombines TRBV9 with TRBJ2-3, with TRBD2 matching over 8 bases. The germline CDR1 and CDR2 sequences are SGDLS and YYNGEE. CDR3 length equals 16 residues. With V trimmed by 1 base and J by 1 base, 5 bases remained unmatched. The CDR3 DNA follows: TGTGCCAGCAGCGTAACCCCGGGACTAGGCACAGATACGCAGTATTTT. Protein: CASSVTPGLGTDTQYF.

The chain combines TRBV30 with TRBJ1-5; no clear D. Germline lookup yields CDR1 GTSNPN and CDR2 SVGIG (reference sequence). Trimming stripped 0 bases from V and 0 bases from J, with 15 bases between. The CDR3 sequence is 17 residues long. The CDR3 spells CAWSVGRRAISNQPQHF. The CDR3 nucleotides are TGTGCCTGGAGTGTAGGTCGGAGGGCTATTAGCAATCAGCCCCAGCATTTT.

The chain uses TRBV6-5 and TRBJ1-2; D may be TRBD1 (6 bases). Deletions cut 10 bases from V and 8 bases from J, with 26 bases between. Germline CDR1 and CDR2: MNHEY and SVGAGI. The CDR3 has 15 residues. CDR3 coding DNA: TGTGCCACCTCCCTGGGGCGGGGGCCCCGTTTAGGCTACACCTTC. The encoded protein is CATSLGRGPRLGYTF.

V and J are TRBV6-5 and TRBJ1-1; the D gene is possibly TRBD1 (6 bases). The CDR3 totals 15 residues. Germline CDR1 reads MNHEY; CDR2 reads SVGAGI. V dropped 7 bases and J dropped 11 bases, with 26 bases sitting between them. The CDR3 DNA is TGTGCCAGCAACCAAACCCCCAACAGGGAAGGAAGGGCTTTCTTT. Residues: CASNQTPNREGRAFF.

This CDR3 reads CASSIMATGKKSYGYTF. Written as DNA, the CDR3 is TGTGCCAGTAGTATTATGGCGACAGGGAAAAAAAGCTATGGCTACACCTTC. J is TRBJ1-2 and V is TRBV19, with 7 bases aligning to TRBD1. This CDR3 has 17 amino acids. From germline, CDR1 is LNHDA and CDR2 SQIVND (reference sequence). J lost 4 bases, V lost 3 bases, and 14 bases had no gene match.

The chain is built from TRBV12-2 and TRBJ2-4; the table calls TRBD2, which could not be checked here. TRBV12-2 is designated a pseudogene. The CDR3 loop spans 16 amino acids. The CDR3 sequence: CASRLHRLGAKNIQYF. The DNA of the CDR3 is TGTGCAAGTCGCCTCCACCGACTAGGAGCCAAAAACATTCAGTACTTC.

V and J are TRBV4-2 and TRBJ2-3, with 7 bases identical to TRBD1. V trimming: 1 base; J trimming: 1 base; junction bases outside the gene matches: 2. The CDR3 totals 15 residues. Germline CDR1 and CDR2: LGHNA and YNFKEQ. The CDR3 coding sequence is TGTGCCAGCAGCCAAGCGCAGGGGGGCACAGATACGCAGTATTTT. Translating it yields CASSQAQGGTDTQYF.

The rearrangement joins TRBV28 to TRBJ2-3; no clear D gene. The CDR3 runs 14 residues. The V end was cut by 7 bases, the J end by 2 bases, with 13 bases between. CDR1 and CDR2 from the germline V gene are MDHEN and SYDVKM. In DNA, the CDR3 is TGTGCCAGCAACCCCGGCGGCAACACAGATACGCAGTATTTT. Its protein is CASNPGGNTDTQYF.

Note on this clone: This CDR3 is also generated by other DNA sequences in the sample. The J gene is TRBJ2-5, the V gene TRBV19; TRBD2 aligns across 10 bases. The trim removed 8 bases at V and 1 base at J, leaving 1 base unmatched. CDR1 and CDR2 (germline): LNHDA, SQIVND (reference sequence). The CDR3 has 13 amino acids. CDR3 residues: CASSSGSQETQYF. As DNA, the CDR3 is TGTGCCAGTTCTAGCGGGAGCCAAGAGACCCAGTACTTC.

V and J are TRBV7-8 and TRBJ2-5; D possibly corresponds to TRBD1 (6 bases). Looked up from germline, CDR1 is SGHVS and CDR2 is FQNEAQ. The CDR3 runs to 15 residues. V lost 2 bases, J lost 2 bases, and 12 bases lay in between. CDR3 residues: CASSLRDTSQETQYF. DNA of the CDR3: TGTGCCAGCAGCTTAAGGGACACTTCACAAGAGACCCAGTACTTC.

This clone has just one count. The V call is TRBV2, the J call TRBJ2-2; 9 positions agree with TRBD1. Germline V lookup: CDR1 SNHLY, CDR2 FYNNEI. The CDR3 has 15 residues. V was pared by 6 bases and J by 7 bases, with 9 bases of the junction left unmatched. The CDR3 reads CASRRGQGVDGELFF. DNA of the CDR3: TGTGCCAGCAGACGGGGACAGGGAGTAGACGGGGAGCTGTTTTTT.

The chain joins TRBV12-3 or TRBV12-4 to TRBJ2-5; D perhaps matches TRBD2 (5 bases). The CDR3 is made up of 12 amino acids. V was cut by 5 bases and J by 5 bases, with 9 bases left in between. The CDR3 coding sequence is TGTGCCAGCAGTGATAGCGCGGAGACCCAGTACTTC. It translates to CASSDSAETQYF.

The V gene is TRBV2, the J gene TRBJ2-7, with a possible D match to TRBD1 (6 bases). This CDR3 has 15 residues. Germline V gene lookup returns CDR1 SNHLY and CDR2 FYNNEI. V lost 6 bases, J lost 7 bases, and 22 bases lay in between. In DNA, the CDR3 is TGTGCCAGCAGGACAGGCCTAAGGGAAACGCGAGAGCAGTACTTC. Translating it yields CASRTGLRETREQYF.